Included here is one T cell receptor (beta chain) sequence, with context. This record comes from a study of technical replicates of blood from a few donors. TCRdb's copy holds only in-frame clones and misses some; the assay was immunoSEQ multiplex PCR. This sample yields 87,000 or so clones, of which 92% are seen a single time; around 0.3% belongs to the top ten. CDR3 length: 18 residues. V lost 0 bases, J lost 1 base, and 16 bases lay in between. CDR1 and CDR2 from the germline V gene are SGHVS and FNYEAQ. Sequencing was performed on T cells isolated from PBMCs. The source is a human donor in good health. The V and J genes are TRBV7-6 and TRBJ2-1; no clear D. The CDR3 loop reads CASSLASPGVSSYNEQFF. CDR3 coding DNA: TGTGCCAGCAGCTTAGCTTCTCCGGGTGTTAGTTCCTACAATGAGCAGTTCTTC.